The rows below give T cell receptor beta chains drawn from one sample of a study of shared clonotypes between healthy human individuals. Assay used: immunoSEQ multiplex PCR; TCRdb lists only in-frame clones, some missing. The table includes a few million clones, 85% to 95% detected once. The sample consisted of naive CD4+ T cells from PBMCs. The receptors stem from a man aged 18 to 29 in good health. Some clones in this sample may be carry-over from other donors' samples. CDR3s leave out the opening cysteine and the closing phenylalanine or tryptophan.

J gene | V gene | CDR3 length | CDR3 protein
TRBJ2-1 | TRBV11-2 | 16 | ASSTGSGLAGSYNEQF
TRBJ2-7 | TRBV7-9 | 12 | ASSLTLYRYEQY
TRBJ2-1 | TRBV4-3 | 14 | ASSHHVWREYNEQF
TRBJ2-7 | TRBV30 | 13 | AWSGTGSSSYEQY
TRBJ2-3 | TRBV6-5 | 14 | ASSYPGTSATDTQY
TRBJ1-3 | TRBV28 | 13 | ASSSRQGSGYTIY
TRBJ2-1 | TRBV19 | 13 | ASSLTGVPANEQF
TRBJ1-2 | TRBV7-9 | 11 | ASSLGENYGYT
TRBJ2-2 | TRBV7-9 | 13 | ASSFASGPAGELF
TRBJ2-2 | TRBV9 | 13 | ASSVVGSLAGELF
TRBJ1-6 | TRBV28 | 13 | ASSLGVSYNSPLH
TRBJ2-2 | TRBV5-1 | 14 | ASSLEGGRSTGELF
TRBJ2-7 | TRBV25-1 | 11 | ASSDNSPYEQY
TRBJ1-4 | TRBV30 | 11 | AWSSGGYEKLF
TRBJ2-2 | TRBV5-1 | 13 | ASSLTLADDGELF
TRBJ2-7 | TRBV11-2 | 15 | ASIRVGGERAPYEQY
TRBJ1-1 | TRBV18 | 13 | ASSRRDRENTEAF
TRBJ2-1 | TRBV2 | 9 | ASSEVSEQF
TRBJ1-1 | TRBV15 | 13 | ATSSPGQGYTEAF
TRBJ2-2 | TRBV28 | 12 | ASSLGRRDGELF
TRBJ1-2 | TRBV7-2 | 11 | ASSLVRIDGYT
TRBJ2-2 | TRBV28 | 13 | ASSGAFANTGELF
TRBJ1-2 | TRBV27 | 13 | ASSLSGQTAYGYT
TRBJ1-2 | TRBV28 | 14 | ASSLWGDRGRGGYT
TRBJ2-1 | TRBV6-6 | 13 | ASSYSGQGYNEQF
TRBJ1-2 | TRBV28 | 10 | ASSSTDTIGV
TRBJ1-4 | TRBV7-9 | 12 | ASSLGGAGEKLF
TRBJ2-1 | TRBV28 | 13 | ASSFRLGRYNEQF
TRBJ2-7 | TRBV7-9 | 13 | ASSVTLGTVHEQY
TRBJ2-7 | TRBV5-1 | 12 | ASSGTGGSYEQY
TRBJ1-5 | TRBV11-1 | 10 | ASSLRFQPQH